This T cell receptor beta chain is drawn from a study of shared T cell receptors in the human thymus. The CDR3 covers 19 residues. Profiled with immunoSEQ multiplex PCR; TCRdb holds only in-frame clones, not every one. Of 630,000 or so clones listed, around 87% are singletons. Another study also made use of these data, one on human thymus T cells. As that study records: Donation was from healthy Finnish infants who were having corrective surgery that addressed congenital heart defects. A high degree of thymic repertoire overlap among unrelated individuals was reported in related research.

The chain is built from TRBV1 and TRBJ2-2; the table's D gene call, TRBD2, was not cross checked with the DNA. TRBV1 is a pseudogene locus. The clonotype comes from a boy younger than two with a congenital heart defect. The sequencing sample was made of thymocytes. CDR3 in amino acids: CTSSPPLLAGGGVAGELFF. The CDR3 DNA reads TGCACCAGCAGCCCACCCCTACTAGCGGGAGGGGGAGTCGCCGGGGAGCTGTTTTTT.